One and the same sample provided the 27 T cell receptor beta chains below, sequenced in a study of shared clonotypes between healthy human individuals. TCRdb's table, derived via immunoSEQ multiplex PCR, lists solely in-frame clones and lacks some. Of millions of clones in the sample, 90% to 95% are singletons; the top ten hold 0.3% to 0.4%. Sequencing input: naive CD4+ T cells from PBMCs. As for subset: CD45RA+ positively selected. These receptors were obtained from a man in his late teens or twenties in good health. Some clones in this sample may be carry-over from other donors' samples.

J is TRBJ1-5 and V is TRBV18; D remains ambiguous. Germline CDR1 and CDR2: KGHSH and LQKENI. The germline V and J ends were trimmed by 4 bases and 2 bases, with 15 bases remaining between them. This CDR3 spans 16 amino acids. The DNA for the CDR3 is TGTGCCAGCTCACTCCCCCCGGGAATTGGCAATCAGCCCCAGCATTTT. It codes for CASSLPPGIGNQPQHF.

The chain employs TRBV7-2 and TRBJ1-1; D is perhaps TRBD1 (5 bases). CDR1 SGHTA and CDR2 FQGNSA come from the germline V gene. Trimming removed 6 bases at V and 1 base at J, with 12 bases between. There are 14 residues in the CDR3. The CDR3 bases are TGTGCCAGCAGGCATGATACAGGGAACACTGAAGCTTTCTTT. This translates into CASRHDTGNTEAFF. Using reference TRBV7-2 and TRBJ1-1 for the parts outside the CDR3, the full variable domain is GAGVSQSPSNKVTEKGKDVELRCDPISGHTALYWYRQSLGQGLEFLIYFQGNSAPDKSGLPSDRFSAERTGGSVSTLTIQRTQQEDSAVYLCASRHDTGNTEAFFGQGTRLTVV.

The V call is TRBV29-1, the J call TRBJ1-1; D is perhaps TRBD1 (6 bases). CDR1 is SQVTM and CDR2 is ANQGSEA in the germline V gene. Trimming removed 4 bases from V and 4 bases from J, with 28 bases in between. This CDR3 has 18 amino acids. In DNA form, the CDR3 reads TGCAGCGTTGTCGGCCGTGGGGAATGGCTACAGGGAGGCACTGAAGCTTTCTTT. Translated, it gives CSVVGRGEWLQGGTEAFF. The full variable domain, with the rest looked up from reference TRBV29-1 and TRBJ1-1, is SAVISQKPSRDICQRGTSLTIQCQVDSQVTMMFWYRQQPGQSLTLIATANQGSEATYESGFVIDKFPISRPNLTFSTLTVSNMSPEDSSIYLCSVVGRGEWLQGGTEAFFGQGTRLTVV.

The V and J genes are TRBV29-1 and TRBJ2-1; D unresolved. Trimming removed 0 bases from V and 3 bases from J, with 6 bases in between. From germline, CDR1 is SQVTM and CDR2 ANQGSEA. The CDR3 spans 13 residues. The CDR3 sequence is CSVEERRYNEQFF. CDR3 DNA sequence: TGCAGCGTTGAAGAGAGGCGCTACAATGAGCAGTTCTTC.

The V gene is TRBV9, the J gene TRBJ2-3; no definite D call. Trimming removed 4 bases from V and 2 bases from J, with 8 bases in between. The V gene's germline CDR1 is SGDLS and CDR2 YYNGEE. This CDR3 comprises 13 residues. CDR3 coding DNA: TGTGCCAGCAGCTCCCAGCTCACAGATACGCAGTATTTT. As protein: CASSSQLTDTQYF.

V and J are TRBV6-4 and TRBJ2-1, with 8 bases matching TRBD1. CDR1 is MRHNA, CDR2 SNTAGT, per germline. This CDR3 region has 16 residues. V lost 4 bases and J lost 0; bases outside the gene matches: 5. In DNA form, the CDR3 reads TGTGCCAGCAGTGTCGGGACAGGCAGCTCCTACAATGAGCAGTTCTTC. It encodes CASSVGTGSSYNEQFF.

This chain links TRBV5-1 with TRBJ1-1; possible D gene TRBD1, 5 bases. Trimming left V 4 bases short and J 0 bases short, with 16 bases between. The CDR3 runs to 16 residues. CDR1 is SGHRS, CDR2 YFSETQ, per germline. CDR3 residues: CASSPLVTAMNTEAFF. The CDR3, as DNA: TGCGCCAGCAGCCCCCTAGTGACAGCAATGAACACTGAAGCTTTCTTT.

Notes on this clone: Other DNA sequences in this specimen translate into the identical CDR3. Here the CDR3 reads CASRTGLRNQPQHF. For the CDR3, the DNA is TGTGCCAGCAGGACAGGATTGCGCAATCAGCCCCAGCATTTT. The V call is TRBV28, the J call TRBJ1-5; D is perhaps TRBD1 (6 bases). CDR1 and CDR2 (germline): MDHEN, SYDVKM. The CDR3 consists of 14 residues. The V and J ends lost 6 bases and 2 bases respectively, with 11 bases between them.

The V gene is TRBV28, the J gene TRBJ2-5; a weak D match, TRBD1 (5 bases). The CDR3 covers 15 residues. V was cut by 2 bases and J by 3 bases, with 13 bases left in between. Germline CDR1 and CDR2: MDHEN and SYDVKM. DNA of the CDR3: TGTGCCAGCAGTTTAAGGGGTATTCGGGAAGAGACCCAGTACTTC. It encodes CASSLRGIREETQYF.

V and J are TRBV5-1 and TRBJ2-2; TRBD1 matches at 7 bases. The length of the CDR3 is 14 residues. The J segment lost 7 bases and the V segment lost 4 bases, leaving 7 bases of the junction unmatched. Germline V gene data show CDR1 as SGHRS and CDR2 as YFSETQ. CDR3 loop: CASSPGQVNGELFF. In DNA form, the CDR3 reads TGCGCCAGCAGCCCCGGACAGGTTAACGGGGAGCTGTTTTTT. Filled out from reference TRBV5-1 and TRBJ2-2, the complete variable domain reads KAGVTQTPRYLIKTRGQQVTLSCSPISGHRSVSWYQQTPGQGLQFLFEYFSETQRNKGNFPGRFSGRQFSNSRSEMNVSTLELGDSALYLCASSPGQVNGELFFGEGSRLTVL.

The V and J genes are TRBV19 and TRBJ2-2; 7 bases are a match to TRBD1. The CDR3 has 15 residues. V shed 9 bases and J 3 bases; nucleotides not matched to a gene: 10. Per germline, CDR1 LNHDA and CDR2 SQIVND (reference sequence). CDR3 in DNA: TGTGCCAGCGCCCCGACAGGGAGAGACACCGGGGAGCTGTTTTTT. This gives the protein CASAPTGRDTGELFF. The complete variable domain, with remaining parts taken from reference TRBV19 and TRBJ2-2, reads DGGITQSPKYLFRKEGQNVTLSCEQNLNHDAMYWYRQDPGQGLRLIYYSQIVNDFQKGDIAEGYSVSREKKESFPLTVTSAQKNPTAFYLCASAPTGRDTGELFFGEGSRLTVL.

V and J are TRBV27 and TRBJ2-7; 7 bases line up with TRBD2. The CDR3 has 16 amino acids. After removal of 6 bases from V and 1 base from J, the junction contained 12 bases not matched to a gene. CDR1 and CDR2 from the germline V gene are MNHEY and SMNVEV (reference sequence). The CDR3 sequence: CASSLHRRRESYEQYF. For the CDR3, the DNA is TGTGCCAGCAGCCTTCACAGAAGGCGGGAGTCCTACGAGCAGTACTTC.

This chain joins TRBV25-1 and TRBJ2-5, with D maybe TRBD1 (6 bases). CDR1 and CDR2 (germline): MGHDK, SYGVNS. Trimming shortened V by 4 bases and J by 5 bases, and 14 bases separated the two germline ends. The CDR3 has 14 amino acids. CDR3 DNA: TGTGCCAGCAGTGCGGCAGGGGTCGTGGAGACCCAGTACTTC. Its protein product is CASSAAGVVETQYF.

This chain links TRBV5-1 with TRBJ2-7, with 9 bases fitting TRBD1. CDR3 size: 14 residues. Germline V gene sequence: CDR1 SGHRS, CDR2 YFSETQ. With V trimmed by 6 bases and J by 0 bases, 4 bases remained unmatched. The CDR3 sequence is CASTTQGASYEQYF. CDR3 in DNA: TGCGCCAGCACAACACAGGGGGCCTCCTACGAGCAGTACTTC.

The chain carries TRBV29-1 and TRBJ2-5; D uncertain. The CDR3 is made up of 11 amino acids. In germline, CDR1 is SQVTM, CDR2 ANQGSEA. Trimming took 6 bases from V and 2 from J, leaving 7 bases between them. CDR3 protein: CSVSRQETQYF. The CDR3 nucleotides are TGCAGCGTCTCACGACAAGAGACCCAGTACTTC.

The J gene is TRBJ2-2, the V gene TRBV5-1; D unresolved. Germline CDR1 reads SGHRS; CDR2 reads YFSETQ. Between the trimmed V and J ends, which lost 6 bases and 4 bases, there was a span of 13 bases. The CDR3 contains 14 residues. The CDR3 reads CASKLVTSTGELFF. For the CDR3, the DNA is TGCGCCAGCAAGCTAGTCACATCCACCGGGGAGCTGTTTTTT.

V is TRBV5-1 and J is TRBJ1-1; 7 positions match TRBD1. In germline, CDR1 is SGHRS, CDR2 YFSETQ. V shed 3 bases and J 1 base; nucleotides not matched to a gene: 6. This CDR3 has 15 residues. Here the CDR3 reads CASSWGGQPNTEAFF. CDR3 nucleotides: TGCGCCAGCAGCTGGGGGGGACAGCCGAACACTGAAGCTTTCTTT.

Note on this clone: Other nucleotide sequences in the sample specify the same CDR3. The rearrangement uses TRBV7-3 and TRBJ2-7, with 16 bases identical to TRBD2. The CDR3 is made up of 15 amino acids. Germline V gene sequence: CDR1 SGHTA, CDR2 FQGTGA. The V and J ends lost 3 bases and 5 bases, in that order; junction bases with no gene match: 1. CDR3 in amino acids: CASSLGTSGRDEQYF. CDR3 coding DNA: TGTGCCAGCAGCTTGGGGACTAGCGGGAGGGACGAGCAGTACTTC. Drawing the rest from reference TRBV7-3 and TRBJ2-7, the complete variable domain is GAGVSQTPSNKVTEKGKYVELRCDPISGHTALYWYRQSLGQGPEFLIYFQGTGAADDSGLPNDRFFAVRPEGSVSTLKIQRTERGDSAVYLCASSLGTSGRDEQYFGPGTRLTVT.

V usage is TRBV28 and J usage is TRBJ2-7; perhaps TRBD2 as D (6 bases). V lost 7 bases, J lost 9 bases, and 19 bases lay in between. The V gene's germline CDR1 is MDHEN and CDR2 SYDVKM. This CDR3 is built from 13 residues. CDR3 coding DNA: TGTGCCAGCACCCTAGGGACTCCATCGGGGCAGTACTTC. It specifies CASTLGTPSGQYF.

The chain is built from TRBV29-1 and TRBJ2-3, with 10 bases that match TRBD2. From germline, CDR1 is SQVTM and CDR2 ANQGSEA. The CDR3 contains 13 residues. The J segment lost 1 base and the V segment lost 8 bases, leaving 3 bases of the junction unmatched. The CDR3 DNA is TGCAGCTCAGGGACTAGCGGCACAGATACGCAGTATTTT. Its translation is CSSGTSGTDTQYF.

The rearrangement uses TRBV5-1 and TRBJ2-5; D may correspond to TRBD1 or TRBD2 (6 bases each). Germline CDR1 is SGHRS and CDR2 is YFSETQ. Between the trimmed V and J ends, which lost 4 bases and 5 bases, there was a span of 18 bases. This CDR3 comprises 15 residues. The CDR3 is CASSGGLVQMETQYF. CDR3 DNA sequence: TGCGCCAGCAGCGGGGGGCTCGTACAGATGGAGACCCAGTACTTC.

V is TRBV19 and J is TRBJ2-3; D uncertain. With 1 base removed from V and 0 bases from J, the gap between germline ends came to 5 bases. Germline CDR1 reads LNHDA; CDR2 reads SQIVND (reference sequence). This CDR3 comprises 14 residues. CDR3 coding DNA: TGTGCCAGTAGTATAGTTTCAAGCACAGATACGCAGTATTTT. Translated: CASSIVSSTDTQYF.

The chain recombines TRBV5-6 with TRBJ1-5, with D perhaps TRBD1 (5 bases). The V and J ends lost 0 bases and 12 bases respectively, with 10 bases between them. The germline gives CDR1 SGHDT, CDR2 YYEEEE. CDR3 length: 12 residues. CDR3: CASSLDAGVQHF. The CDR3 DNA is TGTGCCAGCAGCTTGGATGCGGGGGTCCAGCATTTT.

This clone was detected only once. The gene calls are TRBV6-4 and TRBJ1-3; the D gene is possibly TRBD1 (5 bases). Germline CDR1 and CDR2: MRHNA and SNTAGT. There are 13 residues in the CDR3. Trimming cost V 6 bases and J 4 bases, with 10 bases left between them. CDR3 nucleotides: TGTGCCAGCAGGTGGGACGGCGGAAACACCATATATTTT. It yields the protein CASRWDGGNTIYF.

The chain couples TRBV5-1 to TRBJ2-5, with D hard to call. This CDR3 is 15 amino acids long. Germline V gene sequence: CDR1 SGHRS, CDR2 YFSETQ. V lost 0 bases, J lost 0 bases, and 9 bases lay in between. The chain's CDR3 is CASSLGQAYQETQYF. In DNA, the CDR3 is TGCGCCAGCAGCTTGGGCCAGGCCTACCAAGAGACCCAGTACTTC.

V and J are TRBV27 and TRBJ1-1; the D gene is possibly TRBD1 (6 bases). Trimming removed 2 bases at V and 0 bases at J, with 7 bases between. Per the germline V gene, CDR1 is MNHEY and CDR2 is SMNVEV (reference sequence). The CDR3 is made up of 14 amino acids. The CDR3 nucleotides are TGTGCCAGCAGTTTAAACAGGGTGAACACTGAAGCTTTCTTT. Its translation is CASSLNRVNTEAFF.

This chain joins TRBV28 and TRBJ1-4, with D possibly being TRBD1 (5 bases). This CDR3 comprises 13 residues. V was clipped by 7 bases and J by 7 bases, with 13 bases between them. CDR1 is MDHEN and CDR2 is SYDVKM in the germline V gene. The CDR3 nucleotides are TGTGCCAGCAAACCTCAGGGAGGTGAAAAACTGTTTTTT. Its protein product is CASKPQGGEKLFF. The entire variable domain, with the rest obtained from reference TRBV28 and TRBJ1-4, is as follows: DVKVTQSSRYLVKRTGEKVFLECVQDMDHENMFWYRQDPGLGLRLIYFSYDVKMKEKGDIPEGYSVSREKKERFSLILESASTNQTSMYLCASKPQGGEKLFFGSGTQLSVL.